This TCR beta chain was identified during a study of molecular identifiers for immune sequencing clone quantification. Broader study findings: In a background of 900,000 to 1,000,000 naive cells, spiked Jurkat TCR RNA from one cell was reportedly detectable.

Using a CD8+CD4-CCR7+CD45RA+ phenotype, naive CD8 T cells were sorted. This clonotype was picked up a small number of times. Its antigen is not identified. The trim removed 4 bases at V and 6 bases at J, leaving 4 bases unmatched. This CDR3 has 13 amino acids. Germline loops: CDR1 SGHDT, CDR2 YYEEEE. In TCRdb, the PCR reads were re-called with MiXCR into one record per CDR3 protein. The profile covers 75,000 to 95,000 distinct CDR3 sequences, with 20% to 25% appearing a single time and about 0.8% taken by the ten largest. This chain joins TRBV5-6 and TRBJ1-5; TRBD1 agrees at 7 bases. Sequenced input: naive CD8+ T cells from blood, with Jurkat cell RNA spiked in. The subset is: FACS-sorted CD8+CD4-CCR7+CD45RA+ naive T cells. The TCR comes from a human donor in good health. Some libraries in this study had Jurkat cell RNA spiked in. CDR3 bases: TGTGCCAGCAGCGATGGGACAGTTCAGCCCCAGCATTTT. Protein product: CASSDGTVQPQHF.